These 26 T cell receptor beta chains were sequenced from one sample in a study of CD8 T cells in ankylosing spondylitis. For these receptors, no antigen is known. TCRdb re-analysed the 5' RACE reads in MiXCR, keeping a single row per CDR3 protein. The sample includes some 840,000 distinct CDR3 sequences, over 9.5% seen only once; the top ten take around 0.51%. General observations from the study: Seemingly distinctive of ankylosing spondylitis blood was a TCR beta motif formed by eight highly homologous variants.

The sequenced material came from blood, either unsorted or a sorted T cell fraction (not recorded which). The receptors were gathered from a male donor with ankylosing spondylitis.

This clonotype was observed a handful of times. The J gene is TRBJ2-7, the V gene TRBV10-2; TRBD2 agrees at 10 bases. Trimming at V came to 8 bases and at J to 2 bases, leaving 18 bases not matched to a gene. CDR1 and CDR2 (germline): WSHSY, SAAADI. The CDR3 runs to 18 residues. The CDR3 coding sequence is TGCGCCAGCTTAAGGCAGCGGTCCAGCGGGGGGGGAACCTACGAGCAGTACTTC. This encodes CASLRQRSSGGGTYEQYF.

This chain connects TRBV7-8 to TRBJ2-5, with a possible D match to TRBD2 (6 bases). Germline V CDR1 and CDR2: SGHVS, FQNEAQ. The CDR3 has 16 residues. The V end was cut by 1 base, the J end by 4 bases, with 16 bases between. The CDR3 protein is CASSLGSSARRETQYF. The CDR3 DNA reads as TGTGCCAGCAGCTTAGGATCTAGCGCCCGTCGAGAGACCCAGTACTTC.

This sequence joins TRBV9 and TRBJ2-7, with TRBD2 matching over 7 bases. Germline V gene lookup returns CDR1 SGDLS and CDR2 YYNGEE. The V and J ends lost 0 bases and 3 bases, in that order; junction bases with no gene match: 6. The CDR3 loop spans 15 amino acids. CDR3 loop: CASSVGAGDHYEQYF. CDR3 DNA sequence: TGTGCCAGCAGCGTAGGGGCGGGAGATCACTACGAGCAGTACTTC.

This clonotype has a count of ten or more. This chain uses TRBV20-1 with TRBJ2-1, with D hard to call. V was cut by 3 bases and J by 6 bases, with 9 bases left in between. Germline CDR1 and CDR2: DFQATT and SNEGSKA (reference sequence). The CDR3 contains 12 residues. The CDR3 DNA is TGCAGTGCTAGCATGCTAGTCAATGAGCAGTTCTTC. It encodes CSASMLVNEQFF.

This clonotype was recorded a few times. The chain has TRBV7-9 and TRBJ1-2, with 8 bases that match TRBD1. CDR1 and CDR2 from the germline V gene are SEHNR and FQNEAQ (reference sequence). The CDR3 length is 16 residues. V lost 3 bases and J lost 7; bases outside the gene matches: 13. This CDR3 reads CASSFNPRQGAFGYTF. Here the CDR3 DNA reads TGTGCCAGCAGCTTCAATCCCCGCCAGGGGGCATTTGGCTACACCTTC.

The rearrangement links TRBV7-2 to TRBJ2-3; D perhaps matches TRBD2 (5 bases). Germline CDR1 reads SGHTA; CDR2 reads FQGNSA. The CDR3 length is 17 residues. V shed 5 bases and J shed 0 bases, with 18 bases lying between them. The CDR3 sequence is CASSPFRSVSSTDTQYF. In DNA form, the CDR3 reads TGTGCCAGCAGCCCCTTTCGTAGCGTCTCTAGCACAGATACGCAGTATTTT.

The sample holds many counts of this clonotype. The J gene is TRBJ2-5, the V gene TRBV20-1; 9 positions match TRBD2. Germline V gene sequence: CDR1 DFQATT, CDR2 SNEGSKA (reference sequence). V was pared by 2 bases and J by 2 bases, with 6 bases of the junction left unmatched. This CDR3 contains 15 residues. In DNA, the CDR3 is TGCAGTGCTAGAAGGGCTCTAGCGGGGCAAGAGACCCAGTACTTC. This gives the protein CSARRALAGQETQYF.

This chain links TRBV20-1 with TRBJ2-3; D possibly corresponds to TRBD1 (6 bases). Trimming pared 5 bases from V and 6 bases from J, leaving 15 bases between. Germline lookup yields CDR1 DFQATT and CDR2 SNEGSKA (reference sequence). This CDR3 has 13 residues. The CDR3 DNA sequence: TGCAGTGCTCCAGGGGCCGGGTTGGATACGCAGTATTTT. Its translation is CSAPGAGLDTQYF.

The chain uses TRBV7-9 and TRBJ2-7, with TRBD2 matching over 11 bases. The CDR3 is 17 residues long. CDR1 is SEHNR and CDR2 is FQNEAQ in the germline V gene (reference sequence). The V and J ends lost 5 bases and 1 base, in that order; junction bases with no gene match: 10. CDR3 DNA: TGTGCCAGCAGCCCGACCTCAACTAGCGGGGGTTCCTACGAGCAGTACTTC. It codes for CASSPTSTSGGSYEQYF.

The chain links TRBV30 to TRBJ1-6; possible D gene TRBD1, 5 bases. The V end lost 3 bases, the J end lost 9 bases, and 12 bases lay between the germline ends. Germline V CDR1 and CDR2: GTSNPN, SVGIG (reference sequence). This CDR3 comprises 13 residues. The CDR3 DNA reads as TGTGCCTGGAGGGACAAAAATGGTTCACCCCTCCACTTT. Protein sequence: CAWRDKNGSPLHF.

Only a few counts were recorded for this clonotype. V is TRBV20-1 and J is TRBJ2-3; 11 bases match TRBD1. V trimming: 6 bases; J trimming: 5 bases; junction bases outside the gene matches: 7. This CDR3 has 14 residues. Germline V gives CDR1 DFQATT, CDR2 SNEGSKA (reference sequence). In DNA, the CDR3 is TGCAGTGCCCGGGGGGACAGGGGGATAGATACGCAGTATTTT. This codes for CSARGDRGIDTQYF.

This clonotype was detected a few times. CDR3 region: CASSNGPGREQYF. The DNA for the CDR3 is TGTGCCAGCAGCAACGGTCCGGGGCGCGAGCAGTACTTC. V is TRBV13 and J is TRBJ2-7; D tentatively reads TRBD1 or TRBD2 (5 bases each). The germline gives CDR1 PRHDT, CDR2 FYEKMQ (reference sequence). The CDR3 is 13 residues long. V lost 5 bases, J lost 6 bases, and 14 bases lay in between.

The J gene is TRBJ2-1, the V gene TRBV28; D gene unclear. The CDR3 length is 15 residues. The V gene lost 5 bases and the J gene lost 5 bases, with 16 bases spanning the gap. Germline CDR1 and CDR2: MDHEN and SYDVKM. Here the CDR3 DNA reads TGTGCCAGCAGTACTCCGGCGTTTAGTAACAATGAGCAGTTCTTC. Its protein product is CASSTPAFSNNEQFF.

This clonotype was picked up a small number of times. The rearrangement uses TRBV15 and TRBJ2-7, with 9 bases matching TRBD1. V shed 0 bases, J shed 4 bases, and the junction held 7 bases outside the gene matches. Germline CDR1 is LNHNV and CDR2 is YYDKDF (reference sequence). This CDR3 is built from 16 residues. For the CDR3, the DNA is TGTGCCACCAGCAGAGATCCTCAGACAGGGGGGTACGAGCAGTACTTC. It specifies CATSRDPQTGGYEQYF.

This clonotype was seen more than once but under ten times. The chain recombines TRBV20-1 with TRBJ2-7; 9 bases align to TRBD1. The CDR3 runs to 16 residues. J gave up 2 bases and V 3 bases, and 11 bases lay outside the gene matches. Germline V lookup: CDR1 DFQATT, CDR2 SNEGSKA (reference sequence). In DNA form, the CDR3 reads TGCAGTGCTAGTGCCCCTGGGACAGGGCCACCCTACGAGCAGTACTTC. Its protein product is CSASAPGTGPPYEQYF.

The rearrangement joins TRBV20-1 to TRBJ1-5; the match to TRBD1 covers 7 bases. The V segment lost 3 bases and the J segment 1 base; nucleotides outside the gene matches: 3. Per germline, CDR1 DFQATT and CDR2 SNEGSKA (reference sequence). The CDR3 contains 14 residues. The CDR3 loop is CSASRDRSNQPQHF. CDR3 nucleotides: TGCAGTGCTAGTCGGGACAGAAGCAATCAGCCCCAGCATTTT.

The rearrangement joins TRBV7-9 to TRBJ2-5; D is possibly TRBD2 (6 bases). The CDR3 extends over 13 amino acids. CDR1 and CDR2 (germline): SEHNR, FQNEAQ (reference sequence). The V gene lost 5 bases and the J gene lost 5 bases, with 12 bases spanning the gap. The CDR3 loop reads CASSPMAGETQYF. CDR3 nucleotides: TGTGCCAGCAGCCCGATGGCGGGGGAGACCCAGTACTTC.

Turning to this clonotype: This clone may be a read error of a much larger clone one base away. The rearrangement joins TRBV6-2 or TRBV6-3 to TRBJ2-2, with D perhaps TRBD2 (7 bases). Per the germline V gene, CDR1 is MNHEY and CDR2 is SVGEGT. This CDR3 has 15 amino acids. CDR3 DNA: TGTGCCAGCAGAAGAGGGGGGGAGAACACCGGGCAGCTGTTTTTT. Encoded protein: CASRRGGENTGQLFF.

V is TRBV7-3 and J is TRBJ2-2; D is ambiguous. Looked up from germline, CDR1 is SGHTA and CDR2 is FQGTGA. V was trimmed by 5 bases and J by 1 base, leaving 5 bases between them. The CDR3 runs 13 residues. DNA for the CDR3: TGTGCCAGCAGCCAAATGAACACCGGGGAGCTGTTTTTT. It encodes CASSQMNTGELFF.

J is TRBJ2-2 and V is TRBV7-2; D gene ambiguous. The CDR3 is 12 amino acids. Trimming cost V 4 bases and J 4 bases, with 4 bases left between them. CDR1 is SGHTA, CDR2 FQGNSA, per germline. The CDR3 bases are TGTGCCAGCAGCTGGGGCACCGGGGAGCTGTTTTTT. As protein: CASSWGTGELFF.

This clonotype appeared a few times. V usage is TRBV6-5 and J usage is TRBJ1-2; D call uncertain. Germline V gene sequence: CDR1 MNHEY, CDR2 SVGAGI. Trimming pared 0 bases from V and 7 bases from J, leaving 9 bases between. CDR3 length equals 13 residues. The CDR3 loop reads CASSYSGRGGYTF. The CDR3 DNA is TGTGCCAGCAGTTACTCAGGGCGCGGTGGCTACACCTTC.

The V and J genes are TRBV9 and TRBJ2-5, with D perhaps being TRBD1 or TRBD2 (6 bases each). This CDR3 comprises 13 residues. Germline-derived CDR1 and CDR2 are SGDLS and YYNGEE. V dropped 3 bases and J dropped 5 bases, with 11 bases sitting between them. CDR3 protein: CASSGTGRETQYF. The CDR3 DNA is TGTGCCAGCAGCGGAACAGGGAGGGAGACCCAGTACTTC.

A few counts support this clonotype. The chain combines TRBV19 with TRBJ2-7; 11 bases agree with TRBD2. In germline, CDR1 is LNHDA, CDR2 SQIVND (reference sequence). The CDR3 has 14 amino acids. Trimming cost V 6 bases and J 2 bases; bases outside gene matches: 3. CDR3 DNA sequence: TGTGCCAGTAGGCTAGCGGGAGGAGCCTACGAGCAGTACTTC. Its protein is CASRLAGGAYEQYF.

This clonotype was recorded a few times. The chain employs TRBV7-9 and TRBJ2-1, with D hard to call. CDR1 is SEHNR and CDR2 is FQNEAQ in the germline V gene (reference sequence). V lost 5 bases and J 8 bases, leaving 13 bases between the germline ends. There are 13 residues in the CDR3. The CDR3 bases are TGTGCCAGCAGCCGATCCCAGCCCCATGAGCAGTTCTTC. This codes for CASSRSQPHEQFF.

This clonotype showed up just a few times. The CDR3 spells CASSLEAAQSTTDTQYF. CDR3 bases: TGCGCCAGCAGCTTGGAGGCAGCACAATCAACCACAGATACGCAGTATTTT. The V and J genes are TRBV5-1 and TRBJ2-3; D ambiguous. Germline V gene sequence: CDR1 SGHRS, CDR2 YFSETQ. Deletions cut 0 bases from V and 2 bases from J, with 16 bases between. The CDR3 is made up of 17 amino acids.

This clonotype was counted between two and nine times. This chain links TRBV20-1 with TRBJ1-2; the D gene is possibly TRBD1 (5 bases). Germline-derived CDR1 and CDR2 are DFQATT and SNEGSKA (reference sequence). V was clipped by 5 bases and J by 8 bases, with 12 bases between them. The CDR3 runs 11 residues. CDR3 coding DNA: TGCAGTGCTTACAGGCTAGGAGGCTACACCTTC. It yields the protein CSAYRLGGYTF.